This entry concerns a single T cell receptor beta chain. 13 Jbeta primers and 60 Vbeta primers were used for the PCR. Measured with immunoSEQ multiplex PCR; TCRdb has only the in-frame clones, and not every one. This repertoire shows about 200,000 clones, about 70% found once; its top ten account for 2.5% to 3%. This CDR3 spans 15 amino acids. CDR1 and CDR2 from the germline V gene are LNHDA and SQIVND (reference sequence). The V end lost 7 bases, the J end lost 5 bases, and 18 bases lay between the germline ends. This entry comes from a study of cytomegalovirus exposure and HLA in healthy donors. This receptor was obtained from a man between 40 and 49 years old in good health and CMV-seropositive. The V and J genes are TRBV19 and TRBJ1-5; weak D call: TRBD1 (5 bases). Sequencing used PBMCs. As DNA, the CDR3 is TGTGCCAGTATGGAAGGGACTAGGAAAGATCAGCCCCAGCATTTT. Amino acids: CASMEGTRKDQPQHF. Full variable domain (outside the CDR3, taken from reference TRBV19 and TRBJ1-5): DGGITQSPKYLFRKEGQNVTLSCEQNLNHDAMYWYRQDPGQGLRLIYYSQIVNDFQKGDIAEGYSVSREKKESFPLTVTSAQKNPTAFYLCASMEGTRKDQPQHFGDGTRLSIL.